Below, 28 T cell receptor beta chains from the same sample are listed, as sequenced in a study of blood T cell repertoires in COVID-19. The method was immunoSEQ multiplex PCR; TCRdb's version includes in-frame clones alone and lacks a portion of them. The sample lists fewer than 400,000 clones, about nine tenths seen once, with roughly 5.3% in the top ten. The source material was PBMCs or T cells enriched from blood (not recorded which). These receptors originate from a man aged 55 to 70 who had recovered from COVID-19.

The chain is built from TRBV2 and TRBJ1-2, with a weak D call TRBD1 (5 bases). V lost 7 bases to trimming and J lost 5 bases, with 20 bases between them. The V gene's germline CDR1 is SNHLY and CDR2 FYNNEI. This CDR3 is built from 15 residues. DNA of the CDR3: TGTGCCAGCACAGCCGGCTTGGGGCCCGCTTATGGCTACACCTTC. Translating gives CASTAGLGPAYGYTF.

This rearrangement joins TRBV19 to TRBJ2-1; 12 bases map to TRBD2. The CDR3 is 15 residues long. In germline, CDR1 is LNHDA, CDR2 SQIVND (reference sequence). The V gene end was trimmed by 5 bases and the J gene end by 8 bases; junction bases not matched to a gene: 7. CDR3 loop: CASSLSSGRGDEQFF. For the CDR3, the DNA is TGTGCCAGTAGTCTGTCTAGCGGGAGGGGGGATGAGCAGTTCTTC.

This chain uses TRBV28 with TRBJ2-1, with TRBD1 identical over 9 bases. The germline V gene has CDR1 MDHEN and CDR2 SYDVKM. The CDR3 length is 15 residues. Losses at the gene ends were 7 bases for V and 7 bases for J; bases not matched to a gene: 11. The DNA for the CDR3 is TGTGCCAGCACCCCTAGGGGGACAGGGAGGAATGAGCAGTTCTTC. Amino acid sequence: CASTPRGTGRNEQFF.

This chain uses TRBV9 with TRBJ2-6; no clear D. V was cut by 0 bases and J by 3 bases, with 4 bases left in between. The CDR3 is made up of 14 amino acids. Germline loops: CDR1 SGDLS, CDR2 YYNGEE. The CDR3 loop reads CASSVGVGANVLTF. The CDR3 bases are TGTGCCAGCAGCGTAGGAGTTGGGGCCAACGTCCTGACTTTC. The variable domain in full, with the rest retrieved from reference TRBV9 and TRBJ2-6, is DSGVTQTPKHLITATGQRVTLRCSPRSGDLSVYWYQQSLDQGLQFLIQYYNGEERAKGNILERFSAQQFPDLHSELNLSSLELGDSALYFCASSVGVGANVLTFGAGSRLTVL.

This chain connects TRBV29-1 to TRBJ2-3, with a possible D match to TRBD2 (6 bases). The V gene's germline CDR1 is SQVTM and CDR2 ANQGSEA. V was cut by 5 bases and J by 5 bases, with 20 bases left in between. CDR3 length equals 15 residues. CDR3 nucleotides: TGCAGCGTTAAAACCTTTGGAGGGAGAGAAGATACGCAGTATTTT. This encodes CSVKTFGGREDTQYF.

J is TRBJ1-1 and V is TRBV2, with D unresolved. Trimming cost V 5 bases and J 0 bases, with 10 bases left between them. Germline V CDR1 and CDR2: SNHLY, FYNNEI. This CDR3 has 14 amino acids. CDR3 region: CASSLQRMNTEAFF. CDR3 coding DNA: TGTGCCAGCAGTCTACAGAGAATGAACACTGAAGCTTTCTTT.

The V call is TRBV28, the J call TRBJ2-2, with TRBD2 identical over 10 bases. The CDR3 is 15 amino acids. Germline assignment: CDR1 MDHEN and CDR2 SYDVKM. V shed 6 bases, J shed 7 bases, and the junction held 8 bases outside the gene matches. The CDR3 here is CASSPSGSGSGELFF. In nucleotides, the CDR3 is TGTGCCAGCAGCCCTAGCGGGAGTGGTAGCGGGGAGCTGTTTTTT.

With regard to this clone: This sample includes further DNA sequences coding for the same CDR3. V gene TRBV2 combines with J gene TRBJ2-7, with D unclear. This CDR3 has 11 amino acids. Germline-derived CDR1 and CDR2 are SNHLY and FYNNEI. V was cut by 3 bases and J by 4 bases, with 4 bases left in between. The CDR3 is CASSEYYEQYF. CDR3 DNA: TGTGCCAGCAGTGAGTATTACGAGCAGTACTTC.

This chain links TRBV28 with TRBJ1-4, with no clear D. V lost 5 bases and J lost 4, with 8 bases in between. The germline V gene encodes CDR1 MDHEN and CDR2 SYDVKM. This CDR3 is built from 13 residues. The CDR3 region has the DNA TGTGCCAGCAGTCCCCTAGGTAATGAAAAACTGTTTTTT. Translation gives CASSPLGNEKLFF. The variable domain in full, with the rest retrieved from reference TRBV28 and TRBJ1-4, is DVKVTQSSRYLVKRTGEKVFLECVQDMDHENMFWYRQDPGLGLRLIYFSYDVKMKEKGDIPEGYSVSREKKERFSLILESASTNQTSMYLCASSPLGNEKLFFGSGTQLSVL.

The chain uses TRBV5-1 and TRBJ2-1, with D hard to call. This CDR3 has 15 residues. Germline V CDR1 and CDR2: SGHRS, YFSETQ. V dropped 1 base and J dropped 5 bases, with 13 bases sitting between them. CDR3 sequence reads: CASSLYSYRDNEQFF. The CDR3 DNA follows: TGCGCCAGCAGCTTGTATTCCTACAGAGACAATGAGCAGTTCTTC. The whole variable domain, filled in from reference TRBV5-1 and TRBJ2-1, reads KAGVTQTPRYLIKTRGQQVTLSCSPISGHRSVSWYQQTPGQGLQFLFEYFSETQRNKGNFPGRFSGRQFSNSRSEMNVSTLELGDSALYLCASSLYSYRDNEQFFGPGTRLTVL.

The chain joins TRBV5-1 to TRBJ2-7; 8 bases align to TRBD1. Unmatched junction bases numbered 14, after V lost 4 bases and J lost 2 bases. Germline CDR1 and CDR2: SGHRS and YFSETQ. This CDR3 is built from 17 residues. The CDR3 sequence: CASSRLGSGTGAYEQYF. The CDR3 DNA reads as TGCGCCAGCAGCCGCTTGGGGTCCGGGACAGGCGCCTACGAGCAGTACTTC.

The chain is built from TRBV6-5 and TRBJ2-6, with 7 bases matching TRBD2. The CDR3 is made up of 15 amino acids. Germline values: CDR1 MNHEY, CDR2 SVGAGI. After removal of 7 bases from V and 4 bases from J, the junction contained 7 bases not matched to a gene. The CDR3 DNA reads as TGTGCCAGCAAGGGCGGGAGTACCGGGGCCAACGTCCTGACTTTC. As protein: CASKGGSTGANVLTF.

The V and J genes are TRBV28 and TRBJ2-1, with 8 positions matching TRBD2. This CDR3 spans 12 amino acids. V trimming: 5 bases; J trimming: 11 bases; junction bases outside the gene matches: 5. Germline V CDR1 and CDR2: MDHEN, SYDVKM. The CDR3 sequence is CASSTLAAQQFF. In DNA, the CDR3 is TGTGCCAGCAGTACACTAGCGGCCCAGCAGTTCTTC.

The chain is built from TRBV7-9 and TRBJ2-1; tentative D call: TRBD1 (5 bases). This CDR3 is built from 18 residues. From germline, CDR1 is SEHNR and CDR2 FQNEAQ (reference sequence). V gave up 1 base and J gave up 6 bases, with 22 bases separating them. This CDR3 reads CASSLVKGLDGQSNEQFF. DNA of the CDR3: TGTGCCAGCAGCTTAGTAAAGGGTTTGGACGGACAAAGCAATGAGCAGTTCTTC.

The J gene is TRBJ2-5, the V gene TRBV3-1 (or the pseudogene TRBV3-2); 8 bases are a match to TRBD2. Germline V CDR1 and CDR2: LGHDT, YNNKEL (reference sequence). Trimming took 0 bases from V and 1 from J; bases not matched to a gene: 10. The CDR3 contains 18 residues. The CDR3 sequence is CASSQDYGGGRSQETQYF. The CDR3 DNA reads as TGTGCCAGCAGCCAAGATTATGGAGGCGGGAGGAGCCAAGAGACCCAGTACTTC.

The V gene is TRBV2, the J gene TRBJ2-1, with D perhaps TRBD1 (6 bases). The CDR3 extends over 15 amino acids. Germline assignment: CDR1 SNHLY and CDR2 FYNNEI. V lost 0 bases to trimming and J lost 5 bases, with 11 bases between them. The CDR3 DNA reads TGTGCCAGCAGTGAAGCCCCCACAGGGAACAATGAGCAGTTCTTC. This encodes CASSEAPTGNNEQFF. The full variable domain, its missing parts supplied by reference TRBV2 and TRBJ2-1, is EPEVTQTPSHQVTQMGQEVILRCVPISNHLYFYWYRQILGQKVEFLVSFYNNEISEKSEIFDDQFSVERPDGSNFTLKIRSTKLEDSAMYFCASSEAPTGNNEQFFGPGTRLTVL.

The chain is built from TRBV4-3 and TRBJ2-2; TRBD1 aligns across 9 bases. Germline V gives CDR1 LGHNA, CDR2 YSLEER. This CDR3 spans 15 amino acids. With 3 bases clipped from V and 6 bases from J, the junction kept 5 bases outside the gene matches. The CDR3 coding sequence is TGCGCCAGCAGCCAGGACAGGGGTCGGGCCGGGGAGCTGTTTTTT. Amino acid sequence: CASSQDRGRAGELFF.

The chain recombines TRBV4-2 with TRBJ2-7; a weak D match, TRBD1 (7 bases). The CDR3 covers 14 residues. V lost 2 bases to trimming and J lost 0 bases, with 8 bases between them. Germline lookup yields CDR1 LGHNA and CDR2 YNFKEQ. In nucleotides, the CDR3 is TGTGCCAGCAGCCAACAGGGGGGCTCCTACGAGCAGTACTTC. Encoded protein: CASSQQGGSYEQYF.

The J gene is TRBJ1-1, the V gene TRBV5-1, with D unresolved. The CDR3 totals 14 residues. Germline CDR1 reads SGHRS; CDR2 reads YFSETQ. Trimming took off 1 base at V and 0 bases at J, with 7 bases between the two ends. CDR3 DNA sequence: TGCGCCAGCAGCTTGACCTCAGTGAACACTGAAGCTTTCTTT. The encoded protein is CASSLTSVNTEAFF.

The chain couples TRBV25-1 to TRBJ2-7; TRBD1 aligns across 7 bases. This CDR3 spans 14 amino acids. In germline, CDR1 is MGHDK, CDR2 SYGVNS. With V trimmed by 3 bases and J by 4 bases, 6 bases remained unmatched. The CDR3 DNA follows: TGTGCCAGCAGTGAGTCCGGGACAGAATACGAGCAGTACTTC. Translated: CASSESGTEYEQYF.

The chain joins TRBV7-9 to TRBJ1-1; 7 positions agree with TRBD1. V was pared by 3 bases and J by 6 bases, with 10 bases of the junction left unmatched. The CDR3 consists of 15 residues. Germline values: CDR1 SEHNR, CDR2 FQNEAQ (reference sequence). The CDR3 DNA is TGTGCCAGCAGCTTCCTAGGGGGCGCCTTGTCTGAAGCTTTCTTT. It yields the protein CASSFLGGALSEAFF. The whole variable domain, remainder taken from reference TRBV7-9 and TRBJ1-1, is DTGVSQNPRHKITKRGQNVTFRCDPISEHNRLYWYRQTLGQGPEFLTYFQNEAQLEKSRLLSDRFSAERPKGSFSTLEIQRTEQGDSAMYLCASSFLGGALSEAFFGQGTRLTVV.

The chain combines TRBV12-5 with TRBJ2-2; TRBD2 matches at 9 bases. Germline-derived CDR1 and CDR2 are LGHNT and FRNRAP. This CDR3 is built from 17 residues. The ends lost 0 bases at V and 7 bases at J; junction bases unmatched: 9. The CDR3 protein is CASGLVLREGLVGELFF. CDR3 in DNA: TGTGCTAGTGGTTTGGTACTGCGGGAGGGCCTCGTCGGGGAGCTGTTTTTT.

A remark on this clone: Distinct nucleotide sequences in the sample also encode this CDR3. CDR3 nucleotide sequence: TGTGCCACGGCGGGGGGTAGCCAAGAGACCCAGTACTTC. Protein: CATAGGSQETQYF. The chain couples TRBV2 to TRBJ2-5; TRBD2 agrees at 8 bases. V trimming: 10 bases; J trimming: 1 base; junction bases outside the gene matches: 5. Germline lookup yields CDR1 SNHLY and CDR2 FYNNEI. This CDR3 spans 13 amino acids.

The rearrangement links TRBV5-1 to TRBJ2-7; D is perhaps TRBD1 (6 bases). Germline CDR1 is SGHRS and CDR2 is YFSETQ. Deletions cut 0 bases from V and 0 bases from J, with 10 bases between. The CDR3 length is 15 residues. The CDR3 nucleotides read TGCGCCAGCAGCTTGGTAGCAGGGGCCTCCTACGAGCAGTACTTC. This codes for CASSLVAGASYEQYF. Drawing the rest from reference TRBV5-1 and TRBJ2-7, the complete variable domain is KAGVTQTPRYLIKTRGQQVTLSCSPISGHRSVSWYQQTPGQGLQFLFEYFSETQRNKGNFPGRFSGRQFSNSRSEMNVSTLELGDSALYLCASSLVAGASYEQYFGPGTRLTVT.

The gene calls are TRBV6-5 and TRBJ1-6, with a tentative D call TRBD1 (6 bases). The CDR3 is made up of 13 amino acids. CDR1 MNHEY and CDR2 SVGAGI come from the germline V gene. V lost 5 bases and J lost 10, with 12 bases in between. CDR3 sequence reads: CASSPSGESPLHF. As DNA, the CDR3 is TGTGCCAGCAGTCCTTCAGGGGAATCACCCCTCCACTTT.

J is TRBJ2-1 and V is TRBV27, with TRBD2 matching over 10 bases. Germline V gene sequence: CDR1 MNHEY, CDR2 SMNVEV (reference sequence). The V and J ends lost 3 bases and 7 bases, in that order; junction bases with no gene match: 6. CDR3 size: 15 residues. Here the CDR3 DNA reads TGTGCCAGCAGTTTGGCTAGCGGGAGTTTTAATGAGCAGTTCTTC. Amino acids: CASSLASGSFNEQFF.

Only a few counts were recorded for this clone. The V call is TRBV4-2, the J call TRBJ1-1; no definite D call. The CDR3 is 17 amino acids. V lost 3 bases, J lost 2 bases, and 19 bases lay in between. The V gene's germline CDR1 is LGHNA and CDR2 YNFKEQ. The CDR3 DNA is TGTGCCAGCAGCCACGACTCCCCCATGAACTTTAACACTGAAGCTTTCTTT. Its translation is CASSHDSPMNFNTEAFF.

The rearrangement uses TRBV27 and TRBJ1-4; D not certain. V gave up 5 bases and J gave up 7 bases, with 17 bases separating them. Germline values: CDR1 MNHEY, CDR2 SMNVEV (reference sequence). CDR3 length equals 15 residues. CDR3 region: CASSRKGWGGEKLFF. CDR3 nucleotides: TGTGCCAGCAGTCGGAAAGGGTGGGGAGGTGAAAAACTGTTTTTT.